Given below is one TCR beta chain in context. The antigen remains unidentified. Arm-PCR with iRepertoire HTBI primers amplified the CDR3 regions for these TCR beta libraries. TCRdb re-derived calls from the multiplex PCR reads in MiXCR, one entry per CDR3 protein. The table has approximately 690,000 distinct CDR3 sequences, 25% to 35% seen once; the top ten hold 40% to 55%. These data originate in a study of regulatory T cells in long-lasting Graves disease. Study information: Over 5 years of antithyroid drugs plus positive TSH receptor antibodies defined persistent Graves' disease.

General study findings and limits: Persistent disease favored TRBV28, TRBJ1-2 and TRBJ2-5.

The CDR3 has 16 amino acids. Germline values: CDR1 MNHEY, CDR2 SVGEGT. V lost 2 bases and J lost 4; bases outside the gene matches: 5. Specified time point: persistent/refractory GD, antithyroid drugs over 5 years with positive TRAb. RNA from PBMCs was the source of the TCR library. The EDTA tubes were filled with about 9 milliliters of drawn peripheral blood. This TCR derives from a female donor with Graves disease. This chain uses TRBV6-2 or TRBV6-3 with TRBJ2-7; 13 nucleotides align to TRBD2. Specimen: peripheral blood mononuclear cells (PBMCs), collected when the disease was refractory, from a patient treated with antithyroid drugs. In DNA form, the CDR3 reads TGTGCCAGCAGTTACATGGGACTAGCGGGAATTTACGAGCAGTACTTC. As protein: CASSYMGLAGIYEQYF.